The 5 T cell receptor beta chains presented below share a single source sample, sequenced in a study of radiotherapy plus CTLA-4 blockade in lung cancer. Generated by immunoSEQ multiplex PCR, the TCRdb table keeps only in-frame clones and is missing some. The sample has over 80,000 clones, 83% seen once; the top ten hold 0.65% to 0.9%. This material consisted of peripheral blood, taken from a patient treated with radiotherapy plus ipilimumab. These TCRs come from a human donor with non-small cell lung cancer who had stable disease on radiotherapy plus ipilimumab.

The J gene is TRBJ2-1, the V gene TRBV9; 11 bases fit TRBD1. Germline V gene sequence: CDR1 SGDLS, CDR2 YYNGEE. Losses at the gene ends were 3 bases for V and 4 bases for J; bases not matched to a gene: 6. The CDR3 has 16 residues. The CDR3 region has the DNA TGTGCCAGCAGCGCCCGGGACAGGGGGGGTTACAATGAGCAGTTCTTC. Its translation is CASSARDRGGYNEQFF.

The gene calls are TRBV7-2 and TRBJ1-1; TRBD1 is a possible D gene (6 bases). Trimming cost V 4 bases and J 10 bases, with 16 bases left between them. This CDR3 is built from 13 residues. Germline V gene data show CDR1 as SGHTA and CDR2 as FQGNSA. CDR3 sequence (DNA): TGTGCCAGCAGCTCCCACAGGGAGGTGGTAGCTTTCTTT. It translates to CASSSHREVVAFF.

The chain has TRBV7-6 and TRBJ2-1, with a tentative D call TRBD2 (5 bases). V lost 1 base, J lost 9 bases, and 19 bases lay in between. The CDR3 totals 16 residues. CDR1 and CDR2 (germline): SGHVS, FNYEAQ. The CDR3 loop reads CASSLEGSGLSGEQFF. DNA of the CDR3: TGTGCCAGCAGCTTAGAAGGCAGCGGCCTCTCAGGTGAGCAGTTCTTC.

The J gene is TRBJ1-2, the V gene TRBV7-9; D gene uncertain. Germline V CDR1 and CDR2: SEHNR, FQNEAQ (reference sequence). The CDR3 has 13 residues. Trimming removed 1 base from V and 3 bases from J, with 6 bases in between. The CDR3, as DNA: TGTGCCAGCAGCTTAGACGGGGACTATGGCTACACCTTC. This translates into CASSLDGDYGYTF.

This chain connects TRBV5-1 to TRBJ2-7; 8 nucleotides match TRBD1. The CDR3 contains 14 residues. Germline-derived CDR1 and CDR2 are SGHRS and YFSETQ. Trimming cost V 4 bases and J 5 bases; bases outside gene matches: 8. CDR3 DNA sequence: TGCGCCAGCAGCGTACCCGGACAGGGAAACGAGCAGTACTTC. Translating gives CASSVPGQGNEQYF.